These T cell receptor beta chains were read from a single sample in a study of blood T cell repertoires in COVID-19. The assay was immunoSEQ multiplex PCR, and TCRdb's table has in-frame clones only and misses some. This table holds 150,000 or so clones, around 84% found once. Source material: peripheral blood. These receptors were collected from a woman aged 80 or older with acute or convalescent COVID-19. Each CDR3 is given with its conserved first and last residue. The D gene is left open where the match is weak. The size of a clone is reported for some rows only, either as once, few or many, or as a class for expanded clones.

>NA|NA|TRBV3-1/TRBV3-2|TRBJ2-4
CASSLVGDAVLAENIQYF
TGTGCCAGCAGCCTAGTAGGAGACGCCGTACTAGCCGAAAACATTCAGTACTTC
>NA|NA|TRBV5-8|TRBJ2-1
CASSLHRPLYNEQFF
TGTGCCAGCAGCTTGCACAGACCGCTCTACAATGAGCAGTTCTTC
>TRBD1|once|TRBV6-5|TRBJ2-7
CASRSGGASYEQYF
TGTGCCAGCAGATCAGGGGGCGCAAGCTACGAGCAGTACTTC
>NA|NA|TRBV19|TRBJ1-5
CAGSKGLEGPQHF
TGTGCCGGATCCAAGGGACTGGAGGGGCCCCAGCATTTT
>NA|NA|TRBV27|TRBJ2-1
CASSLFAIQGPAEALVAYNEQFF
TGTGCCAGCAGTTTATTCGCCATTCAGGGCCCGGCGGAAGCGCTAGTCGCCTACAATGAGCAGTTCTTC
>NA|NA|TRBV9|TRBJ1-1
CASSLRLNTEAFF
TGTGCCAGCAGCCTACGATTGAACACTGAAGCTTTCTTT
>TRBD1|NA|TRBV7-6|TRBJ1-3
CASSLGTGTGGRNTIYF
TGTGCCAGCAGCTTAGGGACCGGGACAGGGGGGAGAAACACCATATATTTT
>NA|NA|TRBV27|TRBJ1-1
CASSSARVGYTEAFF
TGTGCCAGCAGTTCAGCCAGGGTAGGATACACTGAAGCTTTCTTT
>TRBD2|NA|TRBV5-4|TRBJ2-7
CASSRGGRGHSYEQYF
TGTGCCAGCAGCCGCGGGGGGCGGGGGCATTCCTACGAGCAGTACTTC
>NA|NA|TRBV30|TRBJ2-3
CAWTVSSTDTQYF
TGTGCCTGGACAGTTTCCTCCACAGATACGCAGTATTTT
>TRBD2|NA|TRBV5-4|TRBJ2-5
CASSRPGGGGETQYF
TGTGCCAGCAGTCGACCGGGAGGTGGGGGAGAGACCCAGTACTTC
>NA|NA|TRBV28|TRBJ2-7
CASSEAQGYEQYF
TGTGCCAGCAGTGAGGCACAGGGTTACGAGCAGTACTTC
>NA|few|TRBV28|TRBJ2-5
CASSPPGAQYF
TGTGCCAGCAGCCCTCCCGGGGCCCAGTACTTC
>NA|NA|TRBV5-1|TRBJ1-5
CASSLARGFRDNQPQHF
TGCGCCAGCAGCTTGGCCAGGGGCTTCCGGGATAATCAACCCCAGCATTTT
>TRBD1|many|TRBV5-1|TRBJ2-6
CASSPGTAPSPGANVLTF
TGCGCCAGCAGCCCGGGGACAGCCCCATCCCCGGGGGCCAACGTCCTGACTTTC
>NA|NA|TRBV24-1|TRBJ2-7
CATSDVNIYEQYF
TGTGCCACCAGTGATGTAAACATATACGAGCAGTACTTC
>TRBD2|NA|TRBV10-1|TRBJ2-5
CASSVMPSGSGETQYF
TGCGCCAGCAGTGTAATGCCTAGCGGGAGCGGTGAGACCCAGTACTTC
>NA|NA|TRBV6-2/TRBV6-3|TRBJ2-2
CASSYQSPGSTNTGELFF
TGTGCCAGCAGTTACCAGAGCCCGGGTTCCACGAACACCGGGGAGCTGTTTTTT
>NA|NA|TRBV13|TRBJ2-7
CASSVGFGSSYEQYF
TGTGCCAGCAGCGTGGGGTTTGGGAGTTCGTACGAGCAGTACTTC
>TRBD1|NA|TRBV4-1|TRBJ2-4
CASSHPDRDHKNIQYF
TGCGCCAGCAGCCATCCCGACAGGGACCACAAAAACATTCAGTACTTC
>TRBD2|few|TRBV27|TRBJ2-2
CASSLAGVRTGELFF
TGTGCCAGCAGTCTCGCGGGAGTACGGACCGGGGAGCTGTTTTTT
>NA|NA|TRBV4-2|TRBJ1-3
CASSQDDGGAGNTIYF
TGTGCCAGCAGCCAAGATGACGGGGGGGCTGGAAACACCATATATTTT
>NA|NA|TRBV6-5|TRBJ1-2
CASSYEGDGYTF
TGTGCCAGCAGTTACGAAGGGGATGGCTACACCTTC
>NA|NA|TRBV5-4|TRBJ2-3
CAAAPTSTDTQYF
TGTGCCGCCGCCCCGACTAGCACAGATACGCAGTATTTT
>NA|NA|TRBV28|TRBJ1-2
CASSFGQPSRGGYTF
TGTGCCAGCAGTTTTGGACAGCCCTCGCGGGGGGGCTACACCTTC
>TRBD1|NA|TRBV9|TRBJ1-5
CASSMGGGDRIDQPQHF
TGTGCCAGCAGCATGGGAGGGGGGGACAGGATAGATCAGCCCCAGCATTTT
>NA|NA|TRBV3-1/TRBV3-2|TRBJ2-7
CASSRARVPYEQYF
TGTGCCAGCAGCCGGGCCCGTGTCCCCTACGAGCAGTACTTC
>TRBD2|NA|TRBV5-1|TRBJ2-2
CASSWDYLNTGELFF
TGCGCCAGCAGCTGGGACTACCTAAACACCGGGGAGCTGTTTTTT
>NA|few|TRBV27|TRBJ2-3
CASRGLGTDTQYF
TGTGCCAGTCGCGGACTGGGCACAGATACGCAGTATTTT
>NA|NA|TRBV10-3|TRBJ2-7
CAISERDSPPTYEQYF
TGTGCCATCAGTGAAAGGGACTCCCCTCCCACCTACGAGCAGTACTTC
>NA|NA|TRBV6-5|TRBJ2-1
CASERTGGEQFF
TGTGCCAGCGAGCGGACGGGCGGTGAGCAGTTCTTC
>NA|NA|TRBV5-5|TRBJ2-3
CASSLRGDSMGTQYF
TGTGCCAGCAGCTTGCGGGGAGATTCAATGGGTACGCAGTATTTT
>NA|NA|TRBV28|TRBJ1-1
CASRPGGTNTEAFF
TGTGCCAGCAGGCCCGGAGGGACGAACACTGAAGCTTTCTTT
>TRBD2|NA|TRBV5-4|TRBJ2-1
CASSLGGLAGGTEQFF
TGTGCCAGCAGCTTGGGAGGCCTAGCGGGAGGGACTGAGCAGTTCTTC
>NA|few|TRBV27|TRBJ1-6
CASSLSRRANSPLHF
TGTGCCAGCAGTTTATCCCGTCGCGCTAATTCACCCCTCCACTTT
>NA|NA|TRBV19|TRBJ2-7
CASSQGTPNEQYF
TGTGCCAGTAGTCAAGGGACACCGAACGAGCAGTACTTC
>NA|NA|TRBV5-1|TRBJ1-1
CASSLTRGVTEAFF
TGCGCCAGCAGCTTGACTCGTGGTGTCACTGAAGCTTTCTTT
>TRBD1|once|TRBV2|TRBJ1-6
CASSPRQGPSPLHF
TGTGCCAGCAGCCCGAGACAGGGCCCTTCACCCCTCCACTTT
>TRBD2|NA|TRBV6-5|TRBJ2-7
CASSYQRGGPSYEQYF
TGTGCCAGCAGTTACCAAAGGGGAGGGCCCTCCTACGAGCAGTACTTC
>TRBD2|NA|TRBV19|TRBJ2-2
CASRLTSGGANTGELFF
TGTGCCAGTAGGCTGACTAGCGGGGGGGCGAACACCGGGGAGCTGTTTTTT
>TRBD1|NA|TRBV2|TRBJ2-2
CASSGHRGTGELFF
TGTGCCAGCAGTGGCCACAGGGGGACAGGGGAGCTGTTTTTT
>TRBD1|NA|TRBV7-9|TRBJ1-4
CASSNRDRDKKLFF
TGTGCCAGCAGCAACCGGGACAGGGACAAAAAACTGTTTTTT
>NA|few|TRBV5-1|TRBJ2-7
CASSLRQGSYEQYF
TGCGCCAGCAGCTTGCGGCAGGGCTCCTACGAGCAGTACTTC
>TRBD2|NA|TRBV7-2|TRBJ2-3
CASSVSGGSTDTQYF
TGTGCCAGCAGCGTTAGCGGGGGGAGCACAGATACGCAGTATTTT
>NA|NA|TRBV7-2|TRBJ2-7
CASSHARGEQYF
TGTGCCAGCAGCCACGCCCGGGGCGAGCAGTACTTC
>NA|once|TRBV5-1|TRBJ2-3
CASSFPGVGGATDTQYF
TGCGCCAGCAGCTTCCCGGGAGTGGGGGGAGCGACAGATACGCAGTATTTT
>TRBD2|NA|TRBV29-1|TRBJ2-5
CSVERSGGETQYF
TGCAGCGTTGAAAGATCGGGAGGGGAGACCCAGTACTTC
>NA|NA|TRBV6-2/TRBV6-3|TRBJ2-2
CASSYSTDLTGELFF
TGTGCCAGCAGTTACTCCACAGACCTCACCGGGGAGCTGTTTTTT
>TRBD1|NA|TRBV13|TRBJ1-4
CASSKGQGGYEKLFF
TGTGCCAGCAGTAAGGGACAGGGAGGCTATGAAAAACTGTTTTTT
>TRBD1|few|TRBV27|TRBJ1-1
CASSLDRGPLSEAFF
TGTGCCAGCAGTCTAGACAGGGGCCCGTTATCTGAAGCTTTCTTT
>NA|NA|TRBV5-1|TRBJ1-2
CASSLGQQNGYTF
TGCGCCAGCAGCTTGGGACAGCAGAACGGCTACACCTTC
>TRBD1|NA|TRBV5-1|TRBJ1-2
CASSFSRGYGYTF
TGCGCCAGCAGCTTCTCCAGGGGGTATGGCTACACCTTC
>NA|NA|TRBV30|TRBJ1-3
CAWIYRDSGNTIYF
TGTGCCTGGATCTACAGGGACTCTGGAAACACCATATATTTT
>NA|NA|TRBV18|TRBJ2-1
CASSPVAYNEQFF
TGTGCCAGCTCACCCGTAGCCTACAATGAGCAGTTCTTC
>TRBD1|NA|TRBV27|TRBJ1-1
CASSQSTGFTEAFF
TGTGCCAGCAGCCAATCGACAGGGTTCACTGAAGCTTTCTTT